This T cell receptor (beta chain) was captured in a study of blood T cell repertoires in COVID-19. Study as a whole: Acute and convalescent COVID-19 samples came from the United States, Italy and Spain.

CDR1 is MNHEY, CDR2 SVGAGI, per germline. The V gene lost 7 bases and the J gene lost 1 base, with 10 bases spanning the gap. This CDR3 has 13 residues. Methods used by the authors: Reference gene primer amplification gave estimated nucleated cell counts. The repertoire was sequenced with immunoSEQ multiplex PCR; TCRdb's copy has only in-frame clones and lacks some. That table furnishes V, J and clone size, whereas the DNA furnished D and trimming. This sample has some 390,000 clones, with 70% to 90% found just once. This clone appeared a single time. The Seattle site enrolled patients during active infection and followed them longitudinally.

The chain carries TRBV6-5 and TRBJ1-1; maybe TRBD1 (6 bases). Input material: peripheral blood. The TCR was taken from a woman in her sixties with COVID-19, enrolled during active disease. The CDR3 DNA sequence: TGTGCCAGCACCAAGGGACAGAACACTGAAGCTTTCTTT. It is translated as CASTKGQNTEAFF.